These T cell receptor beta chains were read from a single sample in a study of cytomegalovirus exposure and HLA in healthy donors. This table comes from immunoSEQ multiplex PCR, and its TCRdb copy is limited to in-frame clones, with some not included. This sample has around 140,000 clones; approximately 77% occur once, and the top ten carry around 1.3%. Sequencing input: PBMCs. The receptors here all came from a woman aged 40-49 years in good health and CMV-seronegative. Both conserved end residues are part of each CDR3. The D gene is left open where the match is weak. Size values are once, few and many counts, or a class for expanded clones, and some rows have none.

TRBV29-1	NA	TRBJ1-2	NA	TGCAGCGTTGAACTAGGACAAGGTGGAAACTATGGCTACACCTTC	CSVELGQGGNYGYTF
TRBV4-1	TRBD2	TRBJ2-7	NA	TGCGCCAGCAGCCATCTAGCGGGGGGGCCCTACGAGCAGTACTTC	CASSHLAGGPYEQYF
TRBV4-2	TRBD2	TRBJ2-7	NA	TGTGCCAGCAGCCGGGGACTAGCGGCCGACTACGAGCAGTACTTC	CASSRGLAADYEQYF
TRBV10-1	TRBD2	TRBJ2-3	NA	TGCGCCAGCAGTGAGCGGGCCAGCGGGGGGAACACAGATACGCAGTATTTT	CASSERASGGNTDTQYF
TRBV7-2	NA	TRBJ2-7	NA	TGTGCCAGCAGCTCACAGGGATACGAGCAGTACTTC	CASSSQGYEQYF
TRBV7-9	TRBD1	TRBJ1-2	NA	TGTGCCAGCAGCTTAGCGGGGGGACAGAACTATGGCTACACCTTC	CASSLAGGQNYGYTF
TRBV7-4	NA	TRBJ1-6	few	TGTGCCAGCAGCTTATATCTACGGGACATTAATAATTCACCCCTCCACTTT	CASSLYLRDINNSPLHF
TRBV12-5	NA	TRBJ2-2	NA	TGTGCTAGTGGCCCCGGACATTCCCCCGGGGAGCTGTTTTTT	CASGPGHSPGELFF
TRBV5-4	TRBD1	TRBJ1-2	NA	TGTGCCAGCAGCGAACCGGGACAGGGGTGGTCTAACTATGGCTACACCTTC	CASSEPGQGWSNYGYTF
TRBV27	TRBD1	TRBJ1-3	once	TGTGCCAGCAGTCCATGGACAGGGGGCTCTGGAAACACCATATATTTT	CASSPWTGGSGNTIYF
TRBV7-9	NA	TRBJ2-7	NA	TGTGCCAGCAGCTTAGGGGCTAGCGCTGTCTCCTACGAGCAGTACTTC	CASSLGASAVSYEQYF
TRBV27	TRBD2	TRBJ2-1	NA	TGTGCCAGCAGTTTATCTGGACTAGCGGGGGGGCATGAGCAGTTCTTC	CASSLSGLAGGHEQFF
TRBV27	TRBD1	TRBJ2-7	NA	TGTGCCAGCAAGGTGACAGGGCCCTCCTACGAGCAGTACTTC	CASKVTGPSYEQYF
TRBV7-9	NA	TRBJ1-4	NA	TGTGCCAGCAGCTCCGACTCTCCGCTAACGTTGGGAAAACTGTTTTTT	CASSSDSPLTLGKLFF
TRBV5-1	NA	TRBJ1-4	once	TGCGCCAGCCCCTGGGAGCGGATTAATGAAAAACTGTTTTTT	CASPWERINEKLFF
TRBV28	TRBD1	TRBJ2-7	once	TGTGCCAGCAGTTTTCGGGACAGCCCGTCCTACGAGCAGTACTTC	CASSFRDSPSYEQYF
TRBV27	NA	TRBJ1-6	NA	TGTGCCAGCAGATCGACAGTTTCACCCCTCCACTTT	CASRSTVSPLHF
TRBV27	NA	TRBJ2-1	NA	TGTGCCAGCAGTTTTTTCCAGGGGCTTGAGCAGTTCTTC	CASSFFQGLEQFF
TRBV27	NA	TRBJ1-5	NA	TGTGCCAGCAGTTTCCAGGGAAATCAGCCCCAGCATTTT	CASSFQGNQPQHF
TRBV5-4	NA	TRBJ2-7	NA	TGTGCCAGCAGCTTAGGCGTCTGGTCGGGGAACTACGAGCAGTACTTC	CASSLGVWSGNYEQYF
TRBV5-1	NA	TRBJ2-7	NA	TGCGCCAGCATCTCCGAGGGGGGGCCCAACGAGCAGTACTTC	CASISEGGPNEQYF
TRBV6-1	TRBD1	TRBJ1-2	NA	TGTGCCAGCAGTGAAGAAGGCAGGGGGCATGGCTACACCTTC	CASSEEGRGHGYTF
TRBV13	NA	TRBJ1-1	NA	TGTGCCAGCAGGGCGACGACAGGACTCACTGAAGCTTTCTTT	CASRATTGLTEAFF
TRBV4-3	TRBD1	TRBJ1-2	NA	TGCGCCAGCAGCTCTTCAGGCGGGACAGGCTATACTCTGCGGAACTATGGCTACACCTTC	CASSSSGGTGYTLRNYGYTF
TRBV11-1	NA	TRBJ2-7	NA	TGTGCCAGCAGCTTTTCACTAGAAAGCTACGAGCAGTACTTC	CASSFSLESYEQYF
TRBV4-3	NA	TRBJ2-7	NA	TGCGCCAGCAGCCAAGAGGACAGACCCCTAAGCGGGGCGCAGTACTTC	CASSQEDRPLSGAQYF
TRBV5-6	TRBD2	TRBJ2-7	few	TGTGCCAGCAGCGGAATACTAGCGGGGGGCACGTACTTC	CASSGILAGGTYF
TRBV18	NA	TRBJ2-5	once	TGTGCCAGCGCCTCCGGGGGTGGCCCAGAGACCCAGTACTTC	CASASGGGPETQYF
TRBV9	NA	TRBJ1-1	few	TGTGCCAGCAGCCCCGTGACGGGGATCATGAACACTGAAGCTTTCTTT	CASSPVTGIMNTEAFF
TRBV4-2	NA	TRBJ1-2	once	TGTGCCAGCAGCCCCATCGGGGTTCACTATGGCTACACCTTC	CASSPIGVHYGYTF
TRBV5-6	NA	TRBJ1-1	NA	TGTGCCAGCAGCCGCGGGTCGGGACAACTGAACACTGAAGCTTTCTTT	CASSRGSGQLNTEAFF
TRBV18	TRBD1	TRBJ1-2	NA	TGTGCCAGCTCACTCGGACAGGCTTATGGCTACACCTTC	CASSLGQAYGYTF
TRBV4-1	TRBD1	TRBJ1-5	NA	TGCGCCAGCAGCCAAGGGTGGGGACAGGGCCATCAGCCCCAGCATTTT	CASSQGWGQGHQPQHF
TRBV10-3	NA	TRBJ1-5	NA	TGTGCCATCGGACAAGTTAGCAATCAGCCCCAGCATTTT	CAIGQVSNQPQHF
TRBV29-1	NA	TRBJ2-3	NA	TGCAGCGTTGTACGCACAGGCACAGATACGCAGTATTTT	CSVVRTGTDTQYF
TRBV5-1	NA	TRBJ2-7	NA	TGCGCCAGCAGCGACTTCCGGAGGCCCTTCTCCTACGAGCAGTACTTC	CASSDFRRPFSYEQYF
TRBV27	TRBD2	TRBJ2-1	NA	TGTGCCAGCAAACGGGGGGGCTCCTACAATGAGCAGTTCTTC	CASKRGGSYNEQFF
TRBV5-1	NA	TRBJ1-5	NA	TGCGCCAGCAGTCCCGGACAGTTCCAGGTCGGCAATCAGCCCCAGCATTTT	CASSPGQFQVGNQPQHF
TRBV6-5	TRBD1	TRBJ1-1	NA	TGTGCCAGCAGATTCCCCGGGACAGCGAACACTGAAGCTTTCTTT	CASRFPGTANTEAFF